The 6 T cell receptor beta chains below all came from one sample that was sequenced in a study of blood T cell repertoires in COVID-19. The protocol was immunoSEQ multiplex PCR, while the TCRdb copy is restricted to in-frame clones and leaves out a portion. The sample has a few hundred thousand clones, less than 90% seen once. The sample consisted of peripheral blood. The origin of the receptors is a woman between 35 and 50 years old who had recovered from COVID-19.

V and J are TRBV5-1 and TRBJ1-1, with D possibly being TRBD1 (6 bases). The V and J ends lost 3 bases and 1 base respectively, with 13 bases between them. Germline V gene sequence: CDR1 SGHRS, CDR2 YFSETQ. The CDR3 spans 15 residues. CDR3 DNA sequence: TGCGCCAGCAGCTGGGACAATCCAGGGAACACTGAAGCTTTCTTT. Protein: CASSWDNPGNTEAFF.

The V and J genes are TRBV27 and TRBJ1-5; TRBD1 matches at 8 bases. The germline V gene encodes CDR1 MNHEY and CDR2 SMNVEV (reference sequence). V lost 6 bases and J lost 5; bases outside the gene matches: 12. CDR3 length: 16 residues. The CDR3 spells CASSSFDRGGHQPQHF. The CDR3 coding sequence is TGTGCCAGCAGCTCCTTCGACAGGGGTGGGCATCAGCCCCAGCATTTT.

The chain uses TRBV4-1 and TRBJ1-4, with D tentatively TRBD1 (5 bases). Germline V gene data show CDR1 as MGHRA and CDR2 as YSYEKL. Trimming cost V 1 base and J 4 bases, with 10 bases left between them. The CDR3 has 15 residues. The CDR3 DNA reads as TGCGCCAGCAGCCAAGTGCAGGGCCTTAATGAAAAACTGTTTTTT. This codes for CASSQVQGLNEKLFF.

The chain joins TRBV2 to TRBJ1-5, with D hard to call. V was cut by 4 bases and J by 0 bases, with 10 bases left in between. Germline V CDR1 and CDR2: SNHLY, FYNNEI. The CDR3 is 15 amino acids. The DNA for the CDR3 is TGTGCCAGCAGTGTTTACGGGTATAGCAATCAGCCCCAGCATTTT. Its translation: CASSVYGYSNQPQHF.

The genes are TRBV11-2 and TRBJ1-5; 8 bases are shared with TRBD1. Germline trimming cut 5 bases from V and 6 bases from J; bases unmatched to any gene: 3. Germline V gene data show CDR1 as SGHAT and CDR2 as FQNNGV. The CDR3 runs to 13 residues. CDR3 nucleotides: TGTGCCAGCAGCCCCGACAGGGGTCAGCCCCAGCATTTT. It codes for CASSPDRGQPQHF.

This clone was seen only once. V and J are TRBV4-1 and TRBJ1-5, with 10 bases lining up with TRBD1. There are 20 residues in the CDR3. The J segment lost 9 bases and the V segment lost 0 bases, leaving 20 bases of the junction unmatched. CDR1 is MGHRA, CDR2 YSYEKL, per germline. Here the CDR3 DNA reads TGCGCCAGCAGCCAAGATCGGTCGTTAAGGGGGACAGGGGCCCGAGGGCCCCAGCATTTT. Translation: CASSQDRSLRGTGARGPQHF.